This record concerns one TCR beta chain sequence. Its antigen is unknown. The length of the CDR3 is 12 residues. Trimming stripped 6 bases from V and 1 base from J, with 6 bases between. Germline V lookup: CDR1 KGHSH, CDR2 LQKENI. 60 Vbeta and 13 Jbeta primers were used in PCR. Sequencing used immunoSEQ multiplex PCR; TCRdb keeps in-frame clones, though not all of them. There are roughly 150,000 clones in the sample; under 70% occur only once, and roughly 3.1% lies in the top ten. These data come from a study of cytomegalovirus exposure and HLA in healthy donors. General study points: In a later analysis, several top co-occurrence clusters appeared linked to parvovirus B19, influenza, CMV and Epstein-Barr virus. Among immune exposure information, only CMV serostatus was available.

Input material: PBMCs. This sequence was found in a woman in her 30s in good health and CMV-seropositive. The chain is built from TRBV18 and TRBJ1-1; D unclear. The CDR3 DNA reads TGTGCCAGCTCGTCTAGGAACACTGAAGCTTTCTTT. Its protein product is CASSSRNTEAFF.